What follows are 31 T cell receptor beta chains derived from one specimen sequenced in a study of T cells in tuberculosis. Sequenced by immunoSEQ multiplex PCR; TCRdb stores in-frame clones only, minus some. This repertoire shows 25,000 to 35,000 clones, about 95% found once; its top ten account for less than 2.5%. Source material: PBMCs. Source of these receptors: a donor between 10 and 35 years old with latent tuberculosis or without tuberculosis infection.

This sequence joins TRBV13 and TRBJ2-7, with TRBD2 matching over 9 bases. Trimming took 6 bases from V and 0 from J; bases not matched to a gene: 6. Germline assignment: CDR1 PRHDT and CDR2 FYEKMQ (reference sequence). The length of the CDR3 is 15 residues. CDR3 DNA: TGTGCCAGCAGACCCATGCGGGAGGGCTCCTACGAGCAGTACTTC. Translation: CASRPMREGSYEQYF.

The J gene is TRBJ2-7, the V gene TRBV13, with 8 bases identical to TRBD1. The CDR3 consists of 14 residues. Per germline, CDR1 PRHDT and CDR2 FYEKMQ (reference sequence). Trimming removed 5 bases from V and 2 bases from J; junction bases left unmatched: 5. CDR3 bases: TGTGCCAGCAGCCGAGGACAGGGCCCCTACGAGCAGTACTTC. Its translation: CASSRGQGPYEQYF.

This sequence joins TRBV6-5 and TRBJ1-1; no reliable D call. The germline CDR1 and CDR2 sequences are MNHEY and SVGAGI. Trimming removed 2 bases from V and 5 bases from J, with 12 bases in between. CDR3 size: 14 residues. The CDR3 nucleotides read TGTGCCAGCAGTTACGGGGTTGGAGGGACTGAAGCTTTCTTT. Translation gives CASSYGVGGTEAFF.

The chain combines TRBV29-1 with TRBJ2-3, with D unclear. The V end lost 7 bases, the J end lost 0 bases, and 17 bases lay between the germline ends. Per germline, CDR1 SQVTM and CDR2 ANQGSEA. This CDR3 region has 15 residues. The CDR3 spells CSAPAGPSSTDTQYF. CDR3 DNA: TGCAGCGCCCCTGCCGGTCCTTCTAGCACAGATACGCAGTATTTT.

The V call is TRBV19, the J call TRBJ2-3, with D maybe TRBD2 (6 bases). Between the trimmed V and J ends, which lost 6 bases and 6 bases, there was a span of 13 bases. CDR1 and CDR2 (germline): LNHDA, SQIVND (reference sequence). The CDR3 covers 13 residues. DNA of the CDR3: TGTGCCAGTAGGCTCGCCGCGGGGGATACGCAGTATTTT. It translates to CASRLAAGDTQYF.

This clone was seen only once. The chain carries TRBV5-4 and TRBJ1-6; 10 nucleotides line up with TRBD1. Germline loops: CDR1 SGHNT, CDR2 YYREEE (reference sequence). The CDR3 runs to 16 residues. V was pared by 4 bases and J by 3 bases, with 4 bases of the junction left unmatched. The CDR3 spells CASSDRGRLYNSPLHF. CDR3 in DNA: TGTGCCAGCAGCGACAGGGGGCGTCTCTATAATTCACCCCTCCACTTT.

V usage is TRBV5-4 and J usage is TRBJ1-2; D gene uncertain. The CDR3 totals 15 residues. V lost 4 bases, J lost 2 bases, and 15 bases lay in between. Germline V lookup: CDR1 SGHNT, CDR2 YYREEE (reference sequence). CDR3 sequence (DNA): TGTGCCAGCAGCCAAATGGGGAGCGGGAACTATGGCTACACCTTC. It codes for CASSQMGSGNYGYTF.

The V and J genes are TRBV7-9 and TRBJ1-3; 8 bases map to TRBD1. Germline loops: CDR1 SEHNR, CDR2 FQNEAQ (reference sequence). CDR3 length equals 15 residues. Trimming took 5 bases from V and 2 from J; bases not matched to a gene: 5. In DNA, the CDR3 is TGTGCCAGCAGCGATTCGACAGGGGCTGGAAACACCATATATTTT. Translated: CASSDSTGAGNTIYF.

The rearrangement joins TRBV15 to TRBJ2-1; D possibly corresponds to TRBD2 (5 bases). The V gene lost 0 bases and the J gene lost 7 bases, with 13 bases spanning the gap. The CDR3 totals 15 residues. CDR1 and CDR2 from the germline V gene are LNHNV and YYDKDF (reference sequence). The CDR3 region is CATSRDVLSGNEQFF. In DNA form, the CDR3 reads TGTGCCACCAGCAGAGACGTCTTGTCGGGAAATGAGCAGTTCTTC.

This chain links TRBV6-5 with TRBJ2-3; weak D call: TRBD2 (6 bases). V was shortened by 6 bases and J by 2 bases, with 12 bases between the two germline ends. CDR1 and CDR2 from the germline V gene are MNHEY and SVGAGI. This CDR3 has 14 amino acids. CDR3 residues: CASRSGGFTDTQYF. The CDR3 DNA reads as TGTGCCAGCAGGAGTGGGGGGTTCACAGATACGCAGTATTTT.

CDR3 region: CASSGRHLAGGGNEQFF. The CDR3 region has the DNA TGCGCCAGCAGCGGCCGCCACCTAGCGGGAGGGGGGAATGAGCAGTTCTTC. This chain uses TRBV10-1 with TRBJ2-1; 12 positions agree with TRBD2. The V segment lost 6 bases and the J segment 7 bases; nucleotides outside the gene matches: 13. The CDR3 totals 17 residues. Germline loops: CDR1 WNHNN, CDR2 SYGVQD (reference sequence).

The chain has TRBV9 and TRBJ1-3; D not certain. Trimming removed 4 bases from V and 0 bases from J, with 11 bases in between. The germline gives CDR1 SGDLS, CDR2 YYNGEE. The CDR3 loop spans 15 amino acids. The DNA for the CDR3 is TGTGCCAGCAGCCTGGACGGGAGCTCTGGAAACACCATATATTTT. It translates to CASSLDGSSGNTIYF.

This clone appeared once. V gene TRBV9 combines with J gene TRBJ2-2, with D unresolved. This CDR3 region has 16 residues. Germline V gene sequence: CDR1 SGDLS, CDR2 YYNGEE. The V gene lost 2 bases and the J gene lost 1 base, with 12 bases spanning the gap. CDR3 bases: TGTGCCAGCAGCGTCCTGGGCTTTGGGAACACCGGGGAGCTGTTTTTT. Protein: CASSVLGFGNTGELFF.

The chain joins TRBV30 to TRBJ1-5; D not resolved. The CDR3 is made up of 15 amino acids. Germline V CDR1 and CDR2: GTSNPN, SVGIG (reference sequence). Trimming pared 2 bases from V and 0 bases from J, leaving 11 bases between. The CDR3 DNA reads as TGTGCCTGGAGTCTCGGGGTTACTAGCAATCAGCCCCAGCATTTT. Amino acid sequence: CAWSLGVTSNQPQHF.

This rearrangement joins TRBV5-1 to TRBJ2-5, with TRBD1 matching over 8 bases. CDR1 and CDR2 (germline): SGHRS, YFSETQ. The junction had 3 bases not matched to a gene; V was cut back by 3 bases and J by 5 bases. The CDR3 runs to 13 residues. The CDR3 here is CASSSGGGETQYF. The CDR3 nucleotides read TGCGCCAGCAGCTCAGGGGGCGGTGAGACCCAGTACTTC.

The V and J genes are TRBV7-8 and TRBJ2-5; the match to TRBD1 covers 8 bases. Germline V gene lookup returns CDR1 SGHVS and CDR2 FQNEAQ. This CDR3 region has 16 residues. With V trimmed by 5 bases and J by 4 bases, 12 bases remained unmatched. The CDR3 DNA reads TGTGCCAGCAGCCCAAAGGGACAGGCCTCGGGAGAGACCCAGTACTTC. This sequence encodes CASSPKGQASGETQYF.

The rearrangement uses TRBV9 and TRBJ2-1, with 9 bases matching TRBD2. Germline trimming cut 0 bases from V and 4 bases from J; bases unmatched to any gene: 2. CDR3 size: 15 residues. Germline CDR1 and CDR2: SGDLS and YYNGEE. Here the CDR3 reads CASSVGTSEYNEQFF. The CDR3 nucleotides are TGTGCCAGCAGCGTAGGGACTAGCGAATACAATGAGCAGTTCTTC.

This clone occurred once. V usage is TRBV7-3 and J usage is TRBJ2-3; perhaps TRBD2 as D (5 bases). Germline CDR1 reads SGHTA; CDR2 reads FQGTGA. V lost 5 bases and J 2 bases, leaving 17 bases between the germline ends. CDR3 length equals 16 residues. The chain's CDR3 is CASSPADFSVTDTQYF. The CDR3 nucleotides read TGTGCCAGCAGCCCCGCGGACTTTTCAGTCACAGATACGCAGTATTTT. The full variable domain, with the rest looked up from reference TRBV7-3 and TRBJ2-3, is GAGVSQTPSNKVTEKGKYVELRCDPISGHTALYWYRQSLGQGPEFLIYFQGTGAADDSGLPNDRFFAVRPEGSVSTLKIQRTERGDSAVYLCASSPADFSVTDTQYFGPGTRLTVL.

The CDR3 loop reads CSVRRGPNEQFF. CDR3 nucleotide sequence: TGCAGCGTTCGCAGGGGGCCCAATGAGCAGTTCTTC. The genes are TRBV29-1 and TRBJ2-1, with TRBD1 matching 8 bases. The CDR3 totals 12 residues. Germline V lookup: CDR1 SQVTM, CDR2 ANQGSEA. Trimming took 5 bases from V and 6 from J; bases not matched to a gene: 3.

The chain is built from TRBV6-1 and TRBJ1-1; the D gene is possibly TRBD1 (5 bases). V was cut by 11 bases and J by 4 bases, with 14 bases left in between. The germline gives CDR1 MNHNS, CDR2 SASEGT. CDR3 size: 12 residues. The CDR3 protein is CASSGVATEAFF. The CDR3 DNA sequence: TGTGCCTCCTCGGGGGTTGCCACTGAAGCTTTCTTT.

This chain links TRBV6-5 with TRBJ2-7, with D unclear. Germline V gives CDR1 MNHEY, CDR2 SVGAGI. The CDR3 loop spans 13 amino acids. Trimming pared 0 bases from V and 6 bases from J, leaving 9 bases between. The CDR3 nucleotides read TGTGCCAGCAGTTACTCACAACCGGGCGAGCAGTACTTC. Amino acid sequence: CASSYSQPGEQYF.

The genes are TRBV5-6 and TRBJ2-1; 13 nucleotides line up with TRBD2. The trim removed 3 bases at V and 2 bases at J, leaving 2 bases unmatched. CDR3 length: 16 amino acids. Per germline, CDR1 SGHDT and CDR2 YYEEEE. The CDR3, as DNA: TGTGCCAGCAGCTGGGGGACTAGCGGGACCTACAATGAGCAGTTCTTC. Translating it yields CASSWGTSGTYNEQFF.

The CDR3 DNA reads TGTGCCAGCAGCCCCCGGACCCTGAGGGATGGCTACACCTTC. This sequence encodes CASSPRTLRDGYTF. The J gene is TRBJ1-2, the V gene TRBV7-2; D not resolved. Germline values: CDR1 SGHTA, CDR2 FQGNSA. V was clipped by 5 bases and J by 6 bases, with 16 bases between them. The length of the CDR3 is 14 residues.

This chain connects TRBV18 to TRBJ2-7; the D gene is possibly TRBD1 (6 bases). The V and J ends lost 3 bases and 0 bases respectively, with 12 bases between them. The CDR3 contains 15 residues. Germline V gives CDR1 KGHSH, CDR2 LQKENI. CDR3 residues: CASSPRTEHSYEQYF. CDR3 in DNA: TGTGCCAGCTCACCCAGGACAGAACACTCCTACGAGCAGTACTTC.

The CDR3 nucleotides are TGTGCCAGCAGTGCGTCGACAGGGATTAACTATGGCTACACCTTC. Translated, it gives CASSASTGINYGYTF. The V call is TRBV25-1, the J call TRBJ1-2; 7 nucleotides align to TRBD1. The CDR3 is 15 amino acids. CDR1 is MGHDK, CDR2 SYGVNS, per germline. J gave up 1 base and V 4 bases, and 6 bases lay outside the gene matches.

The chain links TRBV5-5 to TRBJ1-1; D perhaps matches TRBD1 (5 bases). This CDR3 is built from 14 residues. The V gene lost 2 bases and the J gene lost 5 bases, with 13 bases spanning the gap. Germline V gives CDR1 SGHKS, CDR2 YYEKEE (reference sequence). The CDR3 region is CASSFSLGGTEAFF. As DNA, the CDR3 is TGTGCCAGCAGCTTTTCCTTGGGGGGAACTGAAGCTTTCTTT.

This chain connects TRBV28 to TRBJ1-5, with a tentative D call TRBD1 (5 bases). CDR1 and CDR2 from the germline V gene are MDHEN and SYDVKM. This CDR3 has 12 amino acids. Trimming left V 6 bases short and J 5 bases short, with 8 bases between. CDR3 residues: CASRGGDQPQHF. The CDR3 nucleotides are TGTGCCAGCAGGGGGGGAGATCAGCCCCAGCATTTT. The variable domain in full, completed from reference TRBV28 and TRBJ1-5, reads DVKVTQSSRYLVKRTGEKVFLECVQDMDHENMFWYRQDPGLGLRLIYFSYDVKMKEKGDIPEGYSVSREKKERFSLILESASTNQTSMYLCASRGGDQPQHFGDGTRLSIL.

The chain couples TRBV27 to TRBJ2-2; 9 positions agree with TRBD1. Germline values: CDR1 MNHEY, CDR2 SMNVEV (reference sequence). This CDR3 region has 15 residues. V was pared by 4 bases and J by 5 bases, with 5 bases of the junction left unmatched. The CDR3 DNA reads as TGTGCCAGCAGTTCCACAGGGGGCCGTACCGGGGAGCTGTTTTTT. This codes for CASSSTGGRTGELFF.

The V and J genes are TRBV27 and TRBJ2-7, with a weak D call TRBD1 (5 bases). Trimming stripped 3 bases from V and 1 base from J, with 13 bases between. Germline CDR1 is MNHEY and CDR2 is SMNVEV (reference sequence). This CDR3 is built from 15 residues. CDR3 DNA: TGTGCCAGCAGTTTTATCGGACAAGGGTCCTACGAGCAGTACTTC. Protein: CASSFIGQGSYEQYF.

The V call is TRBV5-4, the J call TRBJ1-4; 9 bases line up with TRBD1. This CDR3 contains 14 residues. The germline gives CDR1 SGHNT, CDR2 YYREEE (reference sequence). V trimming: 4 bases; J trimming: 5 bases; junction bases outside the gene matches: 3. The CDR3 spells CASSLQGANEKLFF. CDR3 nucleotides: TGTGCCAGCAGCCTACAGGGGGCCAATGAAAAACTGTTTTTT.

This sequence joins TRBV5-5 and TRBJ1-4; possibly TRBD1 for D (6 bases). In germline, CDR1 is SGHKS, CDR2 YYEKEE (reference sequence). Trimming removed 0 bases from V and 11 bases from J, with 20 bases in between. CDR3 length equals 16 residues. Written as DNA, the CDR3 is TGTGCCAGCAGCTTGGAAGCCCAGGGGCCGCTCATGAAACTGTTTTTT. It is translated as CASSLEAQGPLMKLFF.